Reported below is one T cell receptor beta chain. The germline CDR1 and CDR2 sequences are MDHEN and SYDVKM. The CDR3 covers 13 residues. Trimming shortened V by 3 bases and J by 5 bases, and 11 bases separated the two germline ends. These data originate in a study of OX40 agonist ivuxolimab in advanced cancers. Data came from immunoSEQ multiplex PCR; TCRdb stores just in-frame clones and leaves some out. The sample lists roughly 60,000 clones; about 87% were seen once. The sample was CD4+ or CD8+ T cells sorted from blood, taken in a trial of the OX40 agonist ivuxolimab. The TCR comes from an adult with an advanced solid tumor such as melanoma, head and neck, liver or kidney cancer. J is TRBJ2-7 and V is TRBV28; perhaps TRBD1 as D (5 bases). In DNA, the CDR3 is TGTGCCAGCAGTTTGGGGCAAGACGACGAGCAGTACTTC. Translating it yields CASSLGQDDEQYF.